These T cell receptor beta chains were read from a single sample in a study of blood T cell repertoires in COVID-19. Method: immunoSEQ multiplex PCR; TCRdb's copy keeps in-frame clones and lacks some. Among around 270,000 clones listed, about 87% were seen once. Sequenced input: peripheral blood. These receptors were obtained from a man in his sixties who had recovered from COVID-19. Each CDR3 is given with its conserved first and last residue. Each record gives: clone size, J gene, V gene, CDR3 length, D gene, CDR3 DNA, CDR3 protein. The D gene is left open where the match is weak. Clone size is shown for a subset of rows, as once, few, many or a class of expanded clone.

clone size: -; J gene: TRBJ2-1; V gene: TRBV10-1; CDR3 length: 15; D gene: TRBD2; CDR3 DNA: TGCGCCAGCAGTCCCCAGCGGGGGGGCCTCGGTGAGCAGTTCTTC; CDR3 protein: CASSPQRGGLGEQFF
clone size: -; J gene: TRBJ2-3; V gene: TRBV19; CDR3 length: 14; D gene: -; CDR3 DNA: TGTGCCAGTAGTATATCCGGGTTGGCAGATACGCAGTATTTT; CDR3 protein: CASSISGLADTQYF
clone size: -; J gene: TRBJ2-7; V gene: TRBV11-3; CDR3 length: 13; D gene: -; CDR3 DNA: TGTGCCAGCAGCTTAGGCGGACAGCGGGAGCAGTACTTC; CDR3 protein: CASSLGGQREQYF
clone size: -; J gene: TRBJ1-5; V gene: TRBV19; CDR3 length: 15; D gene: -; CDR3 DNA: TGTGCCAGTAGTATTTCTTTTTCTTCCAATCAGCCCCAGCATTTT; CDR3 protein: CASSISFSSNQPQHF
clone size: -; J gene: TRBJ2-7; V gene: TRBV25-1; CDR3 length: 16; D gene: -; CDR3 DNA: TGTGCCAGCAGTGGAGGGTACGGCGGAAACAGCGACGAGCAGTACTTC; CDR3 protein: CASSGGYGGNSDEQYF
clone size: -; J gene: TRBJ2-7; V gene: TRBV18; CDR3 length: 14; D gene: TRBD1; CDR3 DNA: TGTGCCACCACCCGGGACAGGGTTTTAAACGAGCAGTACTTC; CDR3 protein: CATTRDRVLNEQYF
clone size: -; J gene: TRBJ1-2; V gene: TRBV5-8; CDR3 length: 13; D gene: TRBD1; CDR3 DNA: TGTGCCAGCAGTTCAGGGACAGTCTATGGCTACACCTTC; CDR3 protein: CASSSGTVYGYTF
clone size: few; J gene: TRBJ1-5; V gene: TRBV28; CDR3 length: 15; D gene: TRBD1; CDR3 DNA: TGTGCCAGCAGCGCCCCGGGACAGGGTGTACAGCCCCAGCATTTT; CDR3 protein: CASSAPGQGVQPQHF
clone size: -; J gene: TRBJ2-5; V gene: TRBV20-1; CDR3 length: 10; D gene: TRBD1; CDR3 DNA: TGCAGTGCTGAGGGGGCCCTTCAGTACTTC; CDR3 protein: CSAEGALQYF
clone size: -; J gene: TRBJ1-6; V gene: TRBV2; CDR3 length: 12; D gene: -; CDR3 DNA: TGTGCCAGCAGTGAAGCGAGCCGGGCCCTCCACTTT; CDR3 protein: CASSEASRALHF
clone size: -; J gene: TRBJ2-5; V gene: TRBV4-1; CDR3 length: 15; D gene: -; CDR3 DNA: TGCGCCAGCAGCCAAGATCTACAGGGACAAGAGACCCAGTACTTC; CDR3 protein: CASSQDLQGQETQYF
clone size: -; J gene: TRBJ2-1; V gene: TRBV12-2; CDR3 length: 16; D gene: -; CDR3 DNA: TGTGCAAGTCGCTCAAGACTAGCGGGGGGCTACAATGAGCAGTTCTTC; CDR3 protein: CASRSRLAGGYNEQFF
clone size: -; J gene: TRBJ2-5; V gene: TRBV9; CDR3 length: 13; D gene: -; CDR3 DNA: TGTGCCAGCTCGAGGTATACACAAGAGACCCAGTACTTC; CDR3 protein: CASSRYTQETQYF
clone size: -; J gene: TRBJ2-3; V gene: TRBV7-6; CDR3 length: 15; D gene: -; CDR3 DNA: TGTGCCAGCAGCCCTACTGGGCAAAGCACAGATACGCAGTATTTT; CDR3 protein: CASSPTGQSTDTQYF
clone size: -; J gene: TRBJ1-5; V gene: TRBV15; CDR3 length: 16; D gene: -; CDR3 DNA: TGTGCCACCAGCGAGGGACACGCCAGCCCCAATCAGCCCCAGCATTTT; CDR3 protein: CATSEGHASPNQPQHF
clone size: -; J gene: TRBJ2-5; V gene: TRBV18; CDR3 length: 13; D gene: -; CDR3 DNA: TGTGCCAGCTCGCGGGAAATAGAAGAGACCCAGTACTTC; CDR3 protein: CASSREIEETQYF
clone size: -; J gene: TRBJ2-3; V gene: TRBV27; CDR3 length: 19; D gene: TRBD2; CDR3 DNA: TGTGCCAGAGGTTTAGCGGGGGGCCTTTCAACCTTTAGCACAGATACGCAGTATTTT; CDR3 protein: CARGLAGGLSTFSTDTQYF
clone size: -; J gene: TRBJ2-2; V gene: TRBV19; CDR3 length: 13; D gene: -; CDR3 DNA: TGTGCCAGTAGTATTCCCAGGGCCGGGGAGCTGTTTTTT; CDR3 protein: CASSIPRAGELFF
clone size: -; J gene: TRBJ2-7; V gene: TRBV7-2; CDR3 length: 14; D gene: -; CDR3 DNA: TGTGCCAGCAGCTTAGGCGCGGGGGCCGGCGAGCAGTACTTC; CDR3 protein: CASSLGAGAGEQYF
clone size: -; J gene: TRBJ2-1; V gene: TRBV13; CDR3 length: 15; D gene: -; CDR3 DNA: TGTGCCAGCAGCCCCCGCCCCCGCGCCGACAATGAGCAGTTCTTC; CDR3 protein: CASSPRPRADNEQFF
clone size: -; J gene: TRBJ2-1; V gene: TRBV27; CDR3 length: 15; D gene: -; CDR3 DNA: TGTGCCAGCAGTCCAAGTCACTTATTATACAATGAGCAGTTCTTC; CDR3 protein: CASSPSHLLYNEQFF
clone size: -; J gene: TRBJ2-3; V gene: TRBV5-1; CDR3 length: 15; D gene: -; CDR3 DNA: TGCGCCAGCAGCTTGGATGGACTCCGCACAGATACGCAGTATTTT; CDR3 protein: CASSLDGLRTDTQYF
clone size: once; J gene: TRBJ1-2; V gene: TRBV6-5; CDR3 length: 13; D gene: -; CDR3 DNA: TGTGCCAGCATAGGGGTTTACGGCTATGGCTACACCTTC; CDR3 protein: CASIGVYGYGYTF
clone size: -; J gene: TRBJ1-2; V gene: TRBV7-9; CDR3 length: 14; D gene: -; CDR3 DNA: TGTGCCAGCAGCCCACGCCAGGGCAACTATGGCTACACCTTC; CDR3 protein: CASSPRQGNYGYTF
clone size: once; J gene: TRBJ1-1; V gene: TRBV7-3; CDR3 length: 13; D gene: -; CDR3 DNA: TGTGCCAGCAGTCAACAGGTGAACACTGAAGCTTTCTTT; CDR3 protein: CASSQQVNTEAFF
clone size: -; J gene: TRBJ1-2; V gene: TRBV24-1; CDR3 length: 15; D gene: TRBD1; CDR3 DNA: TGTGCCACCAGTGATGCGACAGGGGTGGACTATGGCTACACCTTC; CDR3 protein: CATSDATGVDYGYTF
clone size: few; J gene: TRBJ1-5; V gene: TRBV19; CDR3 length: 13; D gene: -; CDR3 DNA: TGTGCCACCCAAACCGGGAACAATCAGCCCCAGCATTTT; CDR3 protein: CATQTGNNQPQHF
clone size: -; J gene: TRBJ1-4; V gene: TRBV19; CDR3 length: 16; D gene: -; CDR3 DNA: TGTGCCAGTAGGAACCGCCCGGGAGCAACTAATGAAAAACTGTTTTTT; CDR3 protein: CASRNRPGATNEKLFF
clone size: -; J gene: TRBJ2-5; V gene: TRBV5-4; CDR3 length: 15; D gene: TRBD1; CDR3 DNA: TGTGCCAGCAGCCCCCGGACAGGGGCTAGAGGGACCCAGTACTTC; CDR3 protein: CASSPRTGARGTQYF